This T cell receptor (beta chain) was profiled in a study of CD8+CD57+ T cells in acquired aplastic anemia. Study context: The average for DNA from sorted CD4+ and CD8+ cells was around 3.4 ug. Study conclusions and caveats: Some 28 CD8+ CDR3 sequences occurred in both the patients and the controls.

This CDR3 has 15 residues. Trimming shortened V by 4 bases and J by 5 bases, and 18 bases separated the two germline ends. CDR1 is SGHRS, CDR2 YFSETQ, per germline. Genomic DNA, the template, was used for profiling of the TCR beta VDJ and CDR3. TCRdb reanalysed the reads using MiXCR and keeps one entry per CDR3 protein. Here the sample spans roughly 160,000 distinct CDR3 sequences, 40% to 50% being singletons. CD8+CD57+ cell expansion had been shown by flow cytometry in patients chosen for sequencing. All patients had severe acquired aplastic anemia. A few counts support this clonotype. What it recognizes is unknown.

The receptor was isolated from a human donor with aplastic anemia. The V gene is TRBV5-1, the J gene TRBJ2-5, with no clear D. Sequenced input: sorted CD4+, CD8+, or CD8+CD57+ T cells (not recorded which) from PBMCs. The CDR3 reads CASSRDIYGRETQYF. DNA of the CDR3: TGCGCCAGCAGCCGTGACATCTATGGTAGGGAGACCCAGTACTTC.